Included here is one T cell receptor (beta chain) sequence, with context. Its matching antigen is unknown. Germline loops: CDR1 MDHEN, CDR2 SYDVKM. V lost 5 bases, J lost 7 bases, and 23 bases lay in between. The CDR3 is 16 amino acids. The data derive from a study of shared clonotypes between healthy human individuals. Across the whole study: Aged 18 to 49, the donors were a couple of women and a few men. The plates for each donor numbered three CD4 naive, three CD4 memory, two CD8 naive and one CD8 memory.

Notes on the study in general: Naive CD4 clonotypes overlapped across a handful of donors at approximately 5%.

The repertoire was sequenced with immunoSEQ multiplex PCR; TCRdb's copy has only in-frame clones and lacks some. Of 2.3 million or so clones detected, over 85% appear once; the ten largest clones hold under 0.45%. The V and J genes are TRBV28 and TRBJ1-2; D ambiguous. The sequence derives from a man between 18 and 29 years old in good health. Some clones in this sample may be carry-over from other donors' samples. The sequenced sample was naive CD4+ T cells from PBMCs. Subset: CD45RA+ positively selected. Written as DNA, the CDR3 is TGTGCCAGCAGTCGAACCTCGTTGGGGTCTAGGGCTGGCTACACCTTC. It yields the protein CASSRTSLGSRAGYTF.